What follows are 2 T cell receptor beta chains derived from one specimen sequenced in a study of PD-L1 blockade in urothelial cancer. The time point denotes: pretreatment peripheral blood. Clones were sequenced by immunoSEQ multiplex PCR, and TCRdb holds only the in-frame ones, with some missing. The sample consists of tens of thousands of clones, about 90% of them appearing once. Here the sequenced sample was PBMCs, taken around atezolizumab (anti-PD-L1) treatment. Every receptor here comes from a man between 65 and 85 years old with urothelial cancer.

The chain links TRBV19 to TRBJ1-4, with unresolved D. CDR1 and CDR2 from the germline V gene are LNHDA and SQIVND (reference sequence). Trimming cost V 3 bases and J 2 bases, with 7 bases left between them. This CDR3 has 14 amino acids. Here the CDR3 reads CASSMRATNEKLFF. The CDR3 coding sequence is TGTGCCAGTAGTATGAGGGCTACTAATGAAAAACTGTTTTTT.

In its sample, this clone was seen once. The chain joins TRBV11-2 to TRBJ2-5, with TRBD2 matching 9 bases. The V gene end was trimmed by 5 bases and the J gene end by 5 bases; junction bases not matched to a gene: 9. The germline V gene encodes CDR1 SGHAT and CDR2 FQNNGV. The CDR3 loop spans 15 amino acids. The CDR3 here is CASSRNSGSGETQYF. As DNA, the CDR3 is TGTGCCAGCAGCCGAAATAGCGGGAGTGGGGAGACCCAGTACTTC.